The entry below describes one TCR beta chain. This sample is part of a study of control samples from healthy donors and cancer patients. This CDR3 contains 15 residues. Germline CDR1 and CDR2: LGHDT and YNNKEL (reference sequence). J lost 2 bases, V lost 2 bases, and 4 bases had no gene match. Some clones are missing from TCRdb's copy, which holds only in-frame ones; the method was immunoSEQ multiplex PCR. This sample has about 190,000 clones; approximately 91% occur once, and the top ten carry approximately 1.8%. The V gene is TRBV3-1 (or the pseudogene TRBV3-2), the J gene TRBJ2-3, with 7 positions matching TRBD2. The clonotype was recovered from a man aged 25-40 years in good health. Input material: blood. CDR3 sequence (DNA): TGTGCCAGCAGCCAAAGAAGCGGGACCACAGATACGCAGTATTTT. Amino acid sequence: CASSQRSGTTDTQYF.